The 10 T cell receptor beta chains below all came from one sample that was sequenced in a study of T-cell memory formation after mild COVID-19. One entry per CDR3 protein, called by TCRdb with MiXCR from the 5' RACE reads. Here the sample spans about 110,000 distinct CDR3 sequences, approximately 13% being singletons. Sequenced input: PBMCs or a T cell subset sorted from them (not recorded which). The receptors here all came from an adult woman who had mild COVID-19 (a few samples of this study predate the infection). Cell type and time point are not known.

This sequence joins TRBV11-2 and TRBJ2-7, with 9 positions matching TRBD2. The germline CDR1 and CDR2 sequences are SGHAT and FQNNGV. The CDR3 covers 17 residues. Germline trimming cut 1 base from V and 3 bases from J; bases unmatched to any gene: 10. The CDR3 reads CASSLGGFWTSDYEQYF. The DNA of the CDR3 is TGTGCCAGCAGCTTAGGGGGATTCTGGACTAGCGACTACGAGCAGTACTTC. The variable domain in full, with the rest retrieved from reference TRBV11-2 and TRBJ2-7, is EAGVAQSPRYKIIEKRQSVAFWCNPISGHATLYWYQQILGQGPKLLIQFQNNGVVDDSQLPKDRFSAERLKGVDSTLKIQPAKLEDSAVYLCASSLGGFWTSDYEQYFGPGTRLTVT.

The J gene is TRBJ1-2, the V gene TRBV6-5; D remains ambiguous. V gave up 8 bases and J gave up 1 base, with 11 bases separating them. The CDR3 spans 13 residues. Germline CDR1 MNHEY, CDR2 SVGAGI. The CDR3 region has the DNA TGTGCCAGCGGGCTTAGTGATAACTATGGCTACACCTTC. Residues: CASGLSDNYGYTF.

In this sample, this clonotype turned up a few times. CDR3 protein: CASSSFSTGIAGANVLTF. The DNA of the CDR3 is TGTGCCAGCAGCTCCTTCTCGACAGGGATAGCTGGGGCCAACGTCCTGACTTTC. The V and J genes are TRBV7-9 and TRBJ2-6, with TRBD1 matching 7 bases. The V gene end was trimmed by 4 bases and the J gene end by 2 bases; junction bases not matched to a gene: 11. CDR1 is SEHNR, CDR2 FQNEAQ, per germline (reference sequence). The CDR3 is 18 amino acids.

V gene TRBV2 combines with J gene TRBJ2-5, with a possible D match to TRBD2 (5 bases). Trimming pared 5 bases from V and 4 bases from J, leaving 20 bases between. This CDR3 spans 16 amino acids. Germline loops: CDR1 SNHLY, CDR2 FYNNEI. The chain's CDR3 is CASSRSTEEARETQYF. The CDR3 DNA is TGTGCCAGCAGTCGGTCGACGGAGGAGGCCAGAGAGACCCAGTACTTC.

Only a few counts were recorded for this clonotype. The V call is TRBV19, the J call TRBJ2-5; the D gene is possibly TRBD1 (6 bases). This CDR3 comprises 16 residues. CDR1 is LNHDA and CDR2 is SQIVND in the germline V gene (reference sequence). V was pared by 0 bases and J by 2 bases, with 13 bases between. The CDR3, as DNA: TGTGCCAGTAGTATAGATCTCGACAGGCTACAAGAGACCCAGTACTTC. Its translation: CASSIDLDRLQETQYF. Full variable domain (remainder filled in from reference TRBV19 and TRBJ2-5): DGGITQSPKYLFRKEGQNVTLSCEQNLNHDAMYWYRQDPGQGLRLIYYSQIVNDFQKGDIAEGYSVSREKKESFPLTVTSAQKNPTAFYLCASSIDLDRLQETQYFGPGTRLLVL.

This rearrangement joins TRBV24-1 to TRBJ2-2; D may correspond to TRBD1 or TRBD2 (6 bases each). Looked up from germline, CDR1 is KGHDR and CDR2 is SFDVKD. The CDR3 covers 14 residues. The V gene lost 8 bases and the J gene lost 6 bases, with 15 bases spanning the gap. The CDR3 loop is CATKEGEYAGELFF. The CDR3 region has the DNA TGTGCCACCAAGGAGGGGGAGTATGCCGGGGAGCTGTTTTTT.

The rearrangement links TRBV3-1 to TRBJ2-3; tentatively, D is TRBD2 (6 bases). The germline gives CDR1 LGHDT, CDR2 YNNKEL (reference sequence). The CDR3 has 15 amino acids. The germline V and J ends were trimmed by 6 bases and 5 bases, with 18 bases remaining between them. This CDR3 is CASRSGGAGKDTQYF. CDR3 DNA: TGTGCCAGCAGATCCGGTGGCGCGGGGAAAGATACGCAGTATTTT.

CDR3 in DNA: TGTGCCAGCAGTTTACGCGAGATGGGGTATCCCGGGGAGCTGTTTTTT. This translates into CASSLREMGYPGELFF. The chain has TRBV12-3 or TRBV12-4 and TRBJ2-2; the D is unclear. Trimming removed 2 bases at V and 6 bases at J, with 16 bases between. The CDR3 is 16 residues long.

This clonotype showed up just a few times. J is TRBJ2-1 and V is TRBV25-1, with D perhaps TRBD1 or TRBD2 (5 bases each). CDR3 length: 12 residues. V dropped 10 bases and J dropped 5 bases, with 12 bases sitting between them. The germline V gene encodes CDR1 MGHDK and CDR2 SYGVNS. The CDR3 protein is CATRGVNNEQFF. For the CDR3, the DNA is TGTGCCACACGAGGGGTGAACAATGAGCAGTTCTTC.

The chain is built from TRBV4-1 and TRBJ1-2; no reliable D call. Germline V gene lookup returns CDR1 MGHRA and CDR2 YSYEKL. The CDR3 length is 14 residues. V lost 0 bases to trimming and J lost 3 bases, with 8 bases between them. CDR3 protein: CASSQDYGDYGYTF. The CDR3, as DNA: TGCGCCAGCAGCCAAGATTACGGGGACTATGGCTACACCTTC.